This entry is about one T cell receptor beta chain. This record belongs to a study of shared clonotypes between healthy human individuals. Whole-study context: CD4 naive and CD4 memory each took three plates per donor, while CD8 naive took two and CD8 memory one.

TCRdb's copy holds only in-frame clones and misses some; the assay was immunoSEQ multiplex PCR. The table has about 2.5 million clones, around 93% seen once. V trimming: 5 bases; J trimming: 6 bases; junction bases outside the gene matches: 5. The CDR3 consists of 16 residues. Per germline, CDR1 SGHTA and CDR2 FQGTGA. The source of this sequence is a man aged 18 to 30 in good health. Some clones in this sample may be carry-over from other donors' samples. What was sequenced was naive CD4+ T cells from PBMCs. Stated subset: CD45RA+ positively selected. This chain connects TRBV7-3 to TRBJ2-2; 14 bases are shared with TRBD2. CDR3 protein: CASSRGTSGSPGELFF. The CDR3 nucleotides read TGTGCCAGCAGCCGCGGGACTAGCGGGAGTCCCGGGGAGCTGTTTTTT.